This T cell receptor beta chain was recorded in a study of cytomegalovirus exposure and HLA in healthy donors. For the study at large: The same platform used for the roughly 600 first-cohort repertoires was also used for the 120 or so validation repertoires, as a later analysis reported. Study observations and caveats: Subsequent analysis of the approximately 130 validation repertoires found a tendency for first-cohort TCR clusters to co-occur.

The V gene's germline CDR1 is SNHLY and CDR2 FYNNEI. V lost 7 bases, J lost 3 bases, and 15 bases lay in between. The CDR3 is 14 residues long. As regards this clone: The target antigen is unknown.

Using immunoSEQ multiplex PCR, the repertoire was profiled, and TCRdb retains in-frame clones only, with some absent. Counted here are approximately 260,000 clones, 80% to 90% occurring once; the ten biggest clones make up 0.95% to 1.1%. The genes are TRBV2 and TRBJ2-5; possible D gene TRBD1, 6 bases. What was sequenced was PBMCs. The sequence was obtained from a woman younger than 35 in good health and CMV-seronegative. CDR3 nucleotides: TGTGCCAGCACCCTCTCAGCAGGGGAAGAGACCCAGTACTTC. Protein product: CASTLSAGEETQYF.